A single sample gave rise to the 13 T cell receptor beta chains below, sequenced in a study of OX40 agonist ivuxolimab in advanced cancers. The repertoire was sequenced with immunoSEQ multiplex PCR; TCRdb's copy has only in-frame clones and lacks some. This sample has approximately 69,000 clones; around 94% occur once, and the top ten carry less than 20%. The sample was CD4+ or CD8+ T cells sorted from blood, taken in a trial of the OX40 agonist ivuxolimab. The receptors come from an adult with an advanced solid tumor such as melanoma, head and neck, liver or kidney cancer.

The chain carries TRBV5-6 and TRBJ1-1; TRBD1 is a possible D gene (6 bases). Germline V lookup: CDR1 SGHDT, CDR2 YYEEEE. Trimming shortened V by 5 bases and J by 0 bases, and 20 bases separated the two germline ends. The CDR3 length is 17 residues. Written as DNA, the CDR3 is TGTGCCAGCAGGAGGCACGTACAGGGAGTTATGAACACTGAAGCTTTCTTT. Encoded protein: CASRRHVQGVMNTEAFF.

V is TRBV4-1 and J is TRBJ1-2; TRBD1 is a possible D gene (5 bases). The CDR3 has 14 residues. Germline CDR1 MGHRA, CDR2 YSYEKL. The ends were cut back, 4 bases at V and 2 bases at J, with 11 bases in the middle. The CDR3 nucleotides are TGCGCCAGCAGCCCCAGGGCGGGAAACTATGGCTACACCTTC. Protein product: CASSPRAGNYGYTF.

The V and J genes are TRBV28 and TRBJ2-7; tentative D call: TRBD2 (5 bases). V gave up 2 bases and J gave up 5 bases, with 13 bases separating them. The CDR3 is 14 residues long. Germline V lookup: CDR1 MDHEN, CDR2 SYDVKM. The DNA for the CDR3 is TGTGCCAGCAGTTTAGTAGGGAGCGGTAACGAGCAGTACTTC. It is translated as CASSLVGSGNEQYF.

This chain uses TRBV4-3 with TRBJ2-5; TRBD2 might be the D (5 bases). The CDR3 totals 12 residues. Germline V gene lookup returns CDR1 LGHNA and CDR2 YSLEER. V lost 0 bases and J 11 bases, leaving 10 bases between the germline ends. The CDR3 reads CASSQDQREQYF. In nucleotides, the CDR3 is TGCGCCAGCAGCCAAGACCAGAGGGAGCAGTACTTC.

The chain's CDR3 is CASSWGPPSEAYNEQFF. Here the CDR3 DNA reads TGTGCCAGCAGCTGGGGGCCCCCTAGTGAGGCCTACAATGAGCAGTTCTTC. The chain combines TRBV5-8 with TRBJ2-1; tentative D call: TRBD1 (6 bases). Trimming took 3 bases from V and 2 from J, leaving 18 bases between them. The germline gives CDR1 SGHTS, CDR2 YDEGEE. CDR3 length: 17 amino acids. Using reference TRBV5-8 and TRBJ2-1 for the parts outside the CDR3, the full variable domain is EAGVTQSPTHLIKTRGQQATLRCSPISGHTSVYWYQQALGLGLQFLLWYDEGEERNRGNFPPRFSGRQFPNYSSELNVNALELEDSALYLCASSWGPPSEAYNEQFFGPGTRLTVL.

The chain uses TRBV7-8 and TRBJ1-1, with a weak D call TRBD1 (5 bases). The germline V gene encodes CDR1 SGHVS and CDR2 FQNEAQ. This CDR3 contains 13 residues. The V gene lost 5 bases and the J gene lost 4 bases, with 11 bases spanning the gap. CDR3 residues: CASSPGVGTEAFF. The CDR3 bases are TGTGCCAGCAGCCCGGGGGTTGGCACTGAAGCTTTCTTT.

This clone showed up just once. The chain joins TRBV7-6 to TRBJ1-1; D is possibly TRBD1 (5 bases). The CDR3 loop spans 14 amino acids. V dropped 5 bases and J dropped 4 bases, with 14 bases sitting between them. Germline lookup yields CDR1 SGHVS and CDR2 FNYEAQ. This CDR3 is CASSLMGGGTEAFF. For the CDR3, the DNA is TGTGCCAGCAGCCTAATGGGTGGGGGCACTGAAGCTTTCTTT.

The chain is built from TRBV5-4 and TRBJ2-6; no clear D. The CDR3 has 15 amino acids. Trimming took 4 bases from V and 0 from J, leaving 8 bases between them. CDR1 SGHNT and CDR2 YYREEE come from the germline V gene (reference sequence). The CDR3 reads CASSLSLSGANVLTF. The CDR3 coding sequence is TGTGCCAGCAGCCTCTCCCTCTCTGGGGCCAACGTCCTGACTTTC.

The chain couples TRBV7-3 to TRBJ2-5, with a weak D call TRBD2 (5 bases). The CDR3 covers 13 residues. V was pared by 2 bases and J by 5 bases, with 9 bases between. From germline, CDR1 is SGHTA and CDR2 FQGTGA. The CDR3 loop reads CASSLEGWETQYF. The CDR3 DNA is TGTGCCAGCAGCTTAGAGGGCTGGGAGACCCAGTACTTC.

The CDR3 bases are TGTGCCAGCAGTACGACTAGCGGGAGAGGGGAGACCCAGTACTTC. Protein sequence: CASSTTSGRGETQYF. J is TRBJ2-5 and V is TRBV28, with 12 nucleotides matching TRBD2. The CDR3 spans 15 residues. Germline CDR1 reads MDHEN; CDR2 reads SYDVKM. V dropped 5 bases and J dropped 5; count of bases not matched to a gene: 6.

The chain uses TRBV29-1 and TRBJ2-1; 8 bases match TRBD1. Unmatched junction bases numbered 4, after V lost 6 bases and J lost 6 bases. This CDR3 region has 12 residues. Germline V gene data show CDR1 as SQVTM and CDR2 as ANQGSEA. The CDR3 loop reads CSVPDRGNEQFF. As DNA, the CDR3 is TGCAGCGTCCCCGACAGGGGCAATGAGCAGTTCTTC.

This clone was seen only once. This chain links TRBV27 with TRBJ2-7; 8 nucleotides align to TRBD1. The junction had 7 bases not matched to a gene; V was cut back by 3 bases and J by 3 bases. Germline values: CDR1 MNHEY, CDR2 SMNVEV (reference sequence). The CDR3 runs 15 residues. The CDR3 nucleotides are TGTGCCAGCAGTTTCCTGGACAGGGCAAGCTACGAGCAGTACTTC. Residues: CASSFLDRASYEQYF.

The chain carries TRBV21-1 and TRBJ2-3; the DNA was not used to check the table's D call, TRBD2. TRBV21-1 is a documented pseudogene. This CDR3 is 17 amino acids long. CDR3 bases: TGTGCCAGCAGCAAAGCTTGTAGCGGGGGGACCACAGATACGCAGTATTTT. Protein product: CASSKACSGGTTDTQYF.